The text below deals with one TCR beta chain. Its antigen is not identified. Profiled with immunoSEQ multiplex PCR; TCRdb holds only in-frame clones, not every one. The sample contains 400,000 to 600,000 clones, roughly 95% of which appear only once. This sample is drawn from a study of shared clonotypes between healthy human individuals. The overall study: CD4 naive cells filled three plates per donor, CD4 memory three, CD8 naive two and CD8 memory one.

Study-wide points: Across a handful of donors, naive CD4 shared 5% to 6%, naive CD8 3% to 3.5%, memory CD4 2.3%, memory CD8 0.4% to 0.5%. Researchers sampled blood only, noting tissue repertoires likely differ.

The clonotype comes from a woman aged 25-40 years in good health. Source material: naive CD4+ T cells sorted from blood. Subset described: CD45RA+ positively selected.

The CDR3 is CASSRKGSNEQFF. CDR3 in DNA: TGTGCCAGCTCCCGAAAGGGTTCTAATGAGCAGTTCTTC. This rearrangement joins TRBV18 to TRBJ2-1; no definite D call. V was trimmed by 6 bases and J by 7 bases, leaving 13 bases between them. Germline assignment: CDR1 KGHSH and CDR2 LQKENI. The CDR3 contains 13 residues.